Within the sample, the clone carrying this T cell receptor beta chain is medium-sized. In the authors' workflow: Amplification of reference gene primers was used by the study to estimate nucleated cell counts. The protocol was immunoSEQ multiplex PCR, while the TCRdb copy is restricted to in-frame clones and leaves out a portion. That table gives V, J and clone size, and the DNA gave D and trimming. The profile shows 37,000 or so clones, about 88% of them singletons. With 2 bases removed from V and 2 bases from J, the gap between germline ends came to 18 bases. This CDR3 has 18 residues. Germline V lookup: CDR1 MGHRA, CDR2 YSYEKL. The data derive from a study of blood T cell repertoires in COVID-19. Study at large: Both acute and convalescent COVID-19 samples were obtained from the United States, Italy and Spain.

The TCR was taken from a man aged 60 to 75 with active COVID-19. Sequenced sample: peripheral blood. The chain carries TRBV4-1 and TRBJ1-4; TRBD1 is a possible D gene (5 bases). The CDR3 here is CASSQRSARVITNEKLFF. CDR3 nucleotide sequence: TGCGCCAGCAGCCAAAGATCGGCCAGGGTGATTACTAATGAAAAACTGTTTTTT.